The 15 T cell receptor beta chains below all came from one sample that was sequenced in a study of metastatic and nonmetastatic thyroid tumors. Thyroid surgery was preceded by no treatment in any patient. Via MiXCR, TCRdb re-called the PCR reads. The repertoire holds over 25,000 clones, with about 18% as singletons. The specimen was blood. These receptor sequences come from a female donor with papillary thyroid cancer or a benign thyroid nodule (not recorded which). Some clones in this sample may be carry-over from other donors' samples.

This clone was seen a single time. The chain is built from TRBV18 and TRBJ1-1, with a possible D match to TRBD1 (5 bases). The CDR3 consists of 12 residues. The germline gives CDR1 KGHSH, CDR2 LQKENI. The ends were cut back, 6 bases at V and 6 bases at J, with 11 bases in the middle. CDR3 sequence reads: CASSLGGAEAFF. CDR3 DNA: TGTGCCAGCTCGCTGGGGGGGGCTGAAGCTTTCTTT.

V usage is TRBV10-3 and J usage is TRBJ1-2; D not certain. This CDR3 region has 13 residues. Germline V gene data show CDR1 as ENHRY and CDR2 as SYGVKD. The CDR3 nucleotides are TGTGGCTTCATTTACGACGTGGACTATGGCTACACCTTC. Translation gives CGFIYDVDYGYTF.

For this clone: This may stem from a read error, because a much larger clone lies one nucleotide away. Other nucleotide sequences in the sample specify the same CDR3. The rearrangement links TRBV5-6 to TRBJ2-3, with 8 nucleotides matching TRBD2. Germline CDR1 and CDR2: SGHDT and YYEEEE. J lost 2 bases, V lost 4 bases, and 15 bases had no gene match. There are 18 residues in the CDR3. The CDR3 reads CASSPRELLRGATDTQYF. The CDR3 nucleotides are TGTGCCAGCAGCCCGCGTGAGTTGTTGCGGGGGGCCACAGATACGCAGTATTTT.

This clone was detected ten times or more. The chain combines TRBV19 with TRBJ1-6; no firm D call. This CDR3 region has 13 residues. Per the germline V gene, CDR1 is LNHDA and CDR2 is SQIVND (reference sequence). Between the trimmed V and J ends, which lost 3 bases and 13 bases, there was a span of 13 bases. DNA for the CDR3: TGTGCCAGTAGTATTTCCTCAGGTACTCCCCTCCACTTT. As protein: CASSISSGTPLHF.

This clone was seen a single time. The CDR3 region is CSARGLAGVNEQYF. CDR3 sequence (DNA): TGCAGTGCTAGAGGACTAGCGGGAGTGAACGAGCAGTACTTC. The chain links TRBV20-1 to TRBJ2-7; 12 nucleotides align to TRBD2. With 1 base clipped from V and 5 bases from J, the junction kept 3 bases outside the gene matches. This CDR3 has 14 residues. Germline loops: CDR1 DFQATT, CDR2 SNEGSKA (reference sequence).

The sample holds many counts of this clone. This specimen includes other DNA sequences encoding the same CDR3. The J gene is TRBJ2-3, the V gene TRBV5-5; D is unresolved. V gave up 0 bases and J gave up 4 bases, with 3 bases separating them. This CDR3 comprises 12 residues. CDR1 and CDR2 (germline): SGHKS, YYEKEE (reference sequence). The DNA of the CDR3 is TGTGCCAGCAGCTTGGCTGCAGATACGCAGTATTTT. As protein: CASSLAADTQYF.

The chain combines TRBV20-1 with TRBJ2-3, with 7 bases matching TRBD1. The CDR3 has 13 residues. The ends lost 2 bases at V and 5 bases at J; junction bases unmatched: 4. Looked up from germline, CDR1 is DFQATT and CDR2 is SNEGSKA (reference sequence). In nucleotides, the CDR3 is TGCAGTGCTAGAAAGGGGGCGGGAGATACGCAGTATTTT. Protein: CSARKGAGDTQYF.

This clone was counted many times. The V and J genes are TRBV20-1 and TRBJ1-6, with a weak D call TRBD1 (6 bases). Germline CDR1 is DFQATT and CDR2 is SNEGSKA (reference sequence). V was cut by 6 bases and J by 6 bases, with 15 bases left in between. This CDR3 comprises 14 residues. Here the CDR3 DNA reads TGCAGTGCGAGCCGGGACACAAGTAATTCACCCCTCCACTTT. The encoded protein is CSASRDTSNSPLHF.

This clone was recorded many times. The V gene is TRBV29-1, the J gene TRBJ1-2; D is possibly TRBD1 (6 bases). Trimming pared 1 base from V and 6 bases from J, leaving 9 bases between. Germline CDR1 SQVTM, CDR2 ANQGSEA. This CDR3 contains 12 residues. CDR3 loop: CSVEAGEHGYTF. The CDR3, as DNA: TGCAGCGTTGAAGCAGGGGAGCATGGCTACACCTTC.

This clone was picked up many times. The chain recombines TRBV20-1 with TRBJ2-7; 7 bases match TRBD1. CDR3 length: 16 residues. V trimming: 0 bases; J trimming: 1 base; junction bases outside the gene matches: 9. CDR1 DFQATT and CDR2 SNEGSKA come from the germline V gene (reference sequence). This CDR3 is CSARDPDRSVSYEQYF. The CDR3 DNA reads TGCAGTGCTAGAGATCCGGACAGGTCGGTGTCCTACGAGCAGTACTTC.

In this sample, this clone turned up many times. The chain uses TRBV7-2 and TRBJ2-1, with 7 bases matching TRBD2. Germline V gives CDR1 SGHTA, CDR2 FQGNSA. The CDR3 sequence is 14 residues long. Unmatched junction bases numbered 3, after V lost 3 bases and J lost 4 bases. CDR3 bases: TGTGCCAGCAGCTTTCGGGACTATTACAATGAGCAGTTCTTC. Its protein is CASSFRDYYNEQFF. Looking up the rest from reference TRBV7-2 and TRBJ2-1 gives the full variable domain: GAGVSQSPSNKVTEKGKDVELRCDPISGHTALYWYRQSLGQGLEFLIYFQGNSAPDKSGLPSDRFSAERTGGSVSTLTIQRTQQEDSAVYLCASSFRDYYNEQFFGPGTRLTVL.

Remarks on this clone: Being one base from a much bigger clone, this may be a read error. The sample contains more than one DNA sequence encoding this CDR3. The chain has TRBV5-4 and TRBJ2-3; D is uncertain. The CDR3 spans 13 residues. Germline V gives CDR1 SGHNT, CDR2 YYREEE (reference sequence). The CDR3 region is CASQQTSTDTQYF. The CDR3 nucleotides are TGTGCTAGCCAACAGACTAGCACAGATACGCAGTATTTT. The variable domain in full, completed from reference TRBV5-4 and TRBJ2-3, reads ETGVTQSPTHLIKTRGQQVTLRCSSQSGHNTVSWYQQALGQGPQFIFQYYREEENGRGNFPPRFSGLQFPNYSSELNVNALELDDSALYLCASQQTSTDTQYFGPGTRLTVL.

This chain connects TRBV4-1 to TRBJ2-3; D is unresolved. The length of the CDR3 is 13 residues. The V end was cut by 0 bases, the J end by 5 bases, with 6 bases between. Germline loops: CDR1 MGHRA, CDR2 YSYEKL. The CDR3 region has the DNA TGCGCCAGCAGCCAAGAGCTTGTAGATACGCAGTATTTT. Encoded protein: CASSQELVDTQYF.

Notes on this clone: At one boundary the junction diverges from the germline segment, which might be a read error. V usage is TRBV7-3 and J usage is TRBJ2-1; D is possibly TRBD2 (6 bases). Looked up from germline, CDR1 is SGHTA and CDR2 is FQGTGA. The CDR3 has 16 residues. CDR3: CTSSQLGGSSYNEQFF. CDR3 DNA: TGTACCAGCAGCCAATTGGGGGGAAGCTCCTACAATGAGCAGTTCTTC.

This clone has at least ten counts. This chain links TRBV19 with TRBJ2-7; 9 bases map to TRBD1. V was pared by 6 bases and J by 4 bases, with 7 bases of the junction left unmatched. Germline V gene sequence: CDR1 LNHDA, CDR2 SQIVND (reference sequence). This CDR3 is 14 amino acids long. DNA for the CDR3: TGTGCCAGTAGCCGGACAGGGGTCGTGTACGAGCAGTACTTC. Protein: CASSRTGVVYEQYF.